This TCR beta chain comes out of a study of Ad26.COV2.S vaccination and SARS-CoV-2 variants. Study-wide points: Placebo and vaccine recipients had non-spike TCR breadth that was similar.

Treatment in this sample: roughly 18 received Ad26.COV2.S at low or high dose, single or two shots; 5 received placebo; per-sample allocation not given. Sample collection was performed on day 63 after the first vaccine or placebo injection. The assay was immunoSEQ multiplex PCR, and TCRdb's table has in-frame clones only and misses some. The table has about 350,000 clones, 75% to 90% seen once; the top ten hold around 4.5%. Note on this clone: What it binds is unknown.

Specimen: peripheral blood, collected in a trial of Ad26.COV2.S vaccine versus placebo. The clonotype comes from a person aged 18-65 years who received the Ad26.COV2.S COVID-19 vaccine or a placebo.

The CDR3 DNA follows: TGTGCCAGCAGTTTATTTAAGGCTAACACTGAAGCTTTCTTT. Its protein product is CASSLFKANTEAFF. This chain connects TRBV28 to TRBJ1-1; no reliable D call. V was pared by 1 base and J by 2 bases, with 8 bases between. The CDR3 covers 14 residues. Germline CDR1 is MDHEN and CDR2 is SYDVKM.